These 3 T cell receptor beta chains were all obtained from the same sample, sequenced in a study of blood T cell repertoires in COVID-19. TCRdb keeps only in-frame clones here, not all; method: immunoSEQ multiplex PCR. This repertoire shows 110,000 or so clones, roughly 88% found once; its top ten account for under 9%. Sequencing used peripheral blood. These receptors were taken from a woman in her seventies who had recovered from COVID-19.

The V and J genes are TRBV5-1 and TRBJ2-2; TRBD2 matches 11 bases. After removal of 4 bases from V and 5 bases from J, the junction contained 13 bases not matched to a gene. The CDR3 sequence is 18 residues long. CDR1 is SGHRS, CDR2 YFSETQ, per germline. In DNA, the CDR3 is TGCGCCAGCAGCCCCGGGACTAGCGGTCGGCGGGGGACCGGGGAGCTGTTTTTT. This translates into CASSPGTSGRRGTGELFF.

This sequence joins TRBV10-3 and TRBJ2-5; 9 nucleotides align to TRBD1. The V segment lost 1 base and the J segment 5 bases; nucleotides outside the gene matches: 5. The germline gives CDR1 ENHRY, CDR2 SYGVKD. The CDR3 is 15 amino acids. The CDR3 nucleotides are TGTGCCATCAGTGAGTGGGACAGGGAGGAGGAGACCCAGTACTTC. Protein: CAISEWDREEETQYF.

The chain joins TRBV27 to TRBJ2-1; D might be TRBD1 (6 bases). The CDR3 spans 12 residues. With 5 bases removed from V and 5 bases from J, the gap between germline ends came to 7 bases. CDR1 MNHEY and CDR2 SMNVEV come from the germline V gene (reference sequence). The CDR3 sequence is CASSAGDNEQFF. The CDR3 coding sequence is TGTGCCAGCAGTGCAGGGGACAATGAGCAGTTCTTC.